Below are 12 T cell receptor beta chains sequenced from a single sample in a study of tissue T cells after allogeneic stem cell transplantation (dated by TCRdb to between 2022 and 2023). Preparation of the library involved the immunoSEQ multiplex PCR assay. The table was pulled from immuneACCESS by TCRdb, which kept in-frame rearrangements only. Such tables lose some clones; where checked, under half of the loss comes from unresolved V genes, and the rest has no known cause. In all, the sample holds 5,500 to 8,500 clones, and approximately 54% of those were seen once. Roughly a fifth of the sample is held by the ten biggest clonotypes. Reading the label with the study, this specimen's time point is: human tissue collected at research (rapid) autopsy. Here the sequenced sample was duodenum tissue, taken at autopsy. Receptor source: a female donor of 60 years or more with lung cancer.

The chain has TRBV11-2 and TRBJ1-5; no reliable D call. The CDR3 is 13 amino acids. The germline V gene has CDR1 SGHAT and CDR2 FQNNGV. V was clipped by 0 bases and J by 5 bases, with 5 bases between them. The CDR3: CASSLEHHQPQHF. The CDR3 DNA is TGTGCCAGCAGCTTAGAACATCATCAGCCCCAGCATTTT.

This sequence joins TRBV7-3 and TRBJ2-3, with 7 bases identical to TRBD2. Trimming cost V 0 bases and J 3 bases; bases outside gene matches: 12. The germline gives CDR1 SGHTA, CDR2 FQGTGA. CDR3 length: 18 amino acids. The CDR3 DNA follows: TGTGCCAGCAGCTTAACGTACGGCGGGGGTGGTTCGACAGATACGCAGTATTTT. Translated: CASSLTYGGGGSTDTQYF. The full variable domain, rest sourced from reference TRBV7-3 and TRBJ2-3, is GAGVSQTPSNKVTEKGKYVELRCDPISGHTALYWYRQSLGQGPEFLIYFQGTGAADDSGLPNDRFFAVRPEGSVSTLKIQRTERGDSAVYLCASSLTYGGGGSTDTQYFGPGTRLTVL.

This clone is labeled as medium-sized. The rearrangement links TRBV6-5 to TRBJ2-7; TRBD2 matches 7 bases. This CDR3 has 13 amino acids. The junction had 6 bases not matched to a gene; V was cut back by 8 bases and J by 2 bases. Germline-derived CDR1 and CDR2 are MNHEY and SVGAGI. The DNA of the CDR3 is TGTGCCAGCGGGATAGGGAGGGCCTACGAGCAGTACTTC. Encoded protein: CASGIGRAYEQYF.

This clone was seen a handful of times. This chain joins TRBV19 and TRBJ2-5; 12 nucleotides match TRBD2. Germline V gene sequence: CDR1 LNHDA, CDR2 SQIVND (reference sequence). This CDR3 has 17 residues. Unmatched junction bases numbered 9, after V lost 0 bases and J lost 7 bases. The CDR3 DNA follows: TGTGCCAGTAGTATAGAAACTAGCGGGGGGCCCTCCGGGACCCAGTACTTC. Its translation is CASSIETSGGPSGTQYF.

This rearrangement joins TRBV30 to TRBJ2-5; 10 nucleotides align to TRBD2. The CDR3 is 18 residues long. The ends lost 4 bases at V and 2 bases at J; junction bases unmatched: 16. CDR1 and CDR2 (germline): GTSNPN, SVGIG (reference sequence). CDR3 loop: CAWTPLGLAGGKQETQYF. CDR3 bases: TGTGCCTGGACCCCCCTAGGGTTAGCGGGGGGAAAGCAAGAGACCCAGTACTTC. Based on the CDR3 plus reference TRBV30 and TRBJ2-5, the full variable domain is SQTIHQWPATLVQPVGSPLSLECTVEGTSNPNLYWYRQAAGRGLQLLFYSVGIGQISSEVPQNLSASRPQDRQFILSSKKLLLSDSGFYLCAWTPLGLAGGKQETQYFGPGTRLLVL.

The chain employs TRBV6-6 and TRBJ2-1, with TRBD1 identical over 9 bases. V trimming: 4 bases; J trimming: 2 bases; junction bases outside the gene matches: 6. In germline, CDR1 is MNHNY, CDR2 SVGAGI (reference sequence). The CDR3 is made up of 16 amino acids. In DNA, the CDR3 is TGTGCCAGCAGTTCCGCCGGGACAGGGACCTACAATGAGCAGTTCTTC. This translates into CASSSAGTGTYNEQFF.

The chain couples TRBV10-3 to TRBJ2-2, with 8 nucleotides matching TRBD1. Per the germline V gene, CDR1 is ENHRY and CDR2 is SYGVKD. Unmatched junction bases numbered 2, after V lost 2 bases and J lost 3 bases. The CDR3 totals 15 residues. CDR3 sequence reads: CAISEGQGYTGELFF. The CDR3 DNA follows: TGTGCCATCAGTGAGGGACAGGGTTACACCGGGGAGCTGTTTTTT.

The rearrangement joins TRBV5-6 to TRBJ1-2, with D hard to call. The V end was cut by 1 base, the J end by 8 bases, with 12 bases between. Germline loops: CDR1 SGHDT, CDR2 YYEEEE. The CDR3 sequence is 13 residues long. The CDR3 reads CASSLSPSWGYTF. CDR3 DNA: TGTGCCAGCAGCTTGTCCCCCTCTTGGGGCTACACCTTC.

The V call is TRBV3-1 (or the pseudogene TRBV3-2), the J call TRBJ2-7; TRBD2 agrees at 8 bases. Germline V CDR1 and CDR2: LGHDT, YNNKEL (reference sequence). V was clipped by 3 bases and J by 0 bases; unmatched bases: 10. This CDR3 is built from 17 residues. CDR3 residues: CASSQNGRGLSSYEQYF. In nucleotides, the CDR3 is TGTGCCAGCAGCCAGAACGGGAGGGGCCTTAGCTCCTACGAGCAGTACTTC.

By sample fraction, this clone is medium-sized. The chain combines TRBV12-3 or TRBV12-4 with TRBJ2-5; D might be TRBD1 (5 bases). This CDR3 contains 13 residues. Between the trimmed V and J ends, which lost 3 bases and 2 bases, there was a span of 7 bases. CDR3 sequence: CASSLQGQETQYF. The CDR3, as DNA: TGTGCCAGCAGTTTGCAGGGTCAAGAGACCCAGTACTTC.

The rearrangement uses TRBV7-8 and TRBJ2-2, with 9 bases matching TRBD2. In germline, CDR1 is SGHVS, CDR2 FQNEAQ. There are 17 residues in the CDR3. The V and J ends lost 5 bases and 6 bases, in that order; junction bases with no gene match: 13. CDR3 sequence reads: CASSQSAAGGPSGELFF. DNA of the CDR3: TGTGCCAGCAGCCAGAGTGCGGCGGGAGGGCCCTCCGGGGAGCTGTTTTTT.

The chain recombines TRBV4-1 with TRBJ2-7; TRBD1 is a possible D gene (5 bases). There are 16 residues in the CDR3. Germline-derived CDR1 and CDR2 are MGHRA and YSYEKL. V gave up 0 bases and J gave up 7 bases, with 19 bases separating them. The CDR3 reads CASSQERVGALGEQYF. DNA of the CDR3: TGCGCCAGCAGCCAAGAAAGGGTAGGGGCGCTGGGAGAGCAGTACTTC.